The rows below give T cell receptor beta chains drawn from one sample of a study of control samples from healthy donors and cancer patients. Here immunoSEQ multiplex PCR was the method, and the copy in TCRdb shows in-frame clones only, minus some. The repertoire includes 150,000 to 200,000 clones, roughly nine tenths of them detected once, and more than 1.3% sits in the top ten. The sample comprised blood. These receptors all come from a young man in good health. The CDR3 runs from the conserved cysteine through the conserved F or W. A D gene is named only where the DNA matches it firmly.

len	v_gene	j_gene	d_gene	CDR3aa	CDR3nt
18	TRBV4-2	TRBJ2-7	TRBD1	CASSIRQGTELEPYEQYF	TGTGCCAGCAGCATCCGACAGGGGACCGAGCTGGAGCCCTACGAGCAGTACTTC
15	TRBV4-1	TRBJ2-3	TRBD1	CASSQEGQGTDTQYF	TGCGCCAGCAGCCAAGAGGGACAGGGAACAGATACGCAGTATTTT
18	TRBV24-1	TRBJ2-2	NA	CAISELGASFANTGELFF	TGTGCCATCAGTGAACTCGGGGCTTCCTTCGCGAACACCGGGGAGCTGTTTTTT
13	TRBV29-1	TRBJ2-5	NA	CSVGGSAQETQYF	TGCAGCGTTGGGGGTTCGGCCCAAGAGACCCAGTACTTC
15	TRBV7-6	TRBJ2-1	NA	CASSLVGRGYNEQFF	TGTGCCAGCAGCTTAGTGGGGCGGGGCTACAATGAGCAGTTCTTC
16	TRBV4-1	TRBJ2-2	NA	CASSQGPSANTGELFF	TGCGCCAGCAGCCAAGGGCCATCAGCGAACACCGGGGAGCTGTTTTTT
15	TRBV3-1/TRBV3-2	TRBJ1-1	NA	CASSQDYRANTEAFF	TGTGCCAGCAGCCAAGATTACAGGGCGAACACTGAAGCTTTCTTT
11	TRBV2	TRBJ2-3	NA	CASSYTDTQYF	TGTGCCAGCAGTTACACAGATACGCAGTATTTT
13	TRBV13	TRBJ2-3	TRBD2	CASSPRGVDTQYF	TGTGCCAGCAGTCCCCGGGGGGTCGATACGCAGTATTTT
18	TRBV24-1	TRBJ2-2	TRBD1	CATRSAGGVSTNTGELFF	TGTGCCACCAGGTCGGCAGGGGGCGTTTCTACGAACACCGGGGAGCTGTTTTTT
14	TRBV14	TRBJ1-2	NA	CASSPQGFNYGYTF	TGTGCCAGCAGCCCCCAGGGATTTAACTATGGCTACACCTTC
13	TRBV4-3	TRBJ1-6	NA	CASSQEGASPLHF	TGCGCCAGCAGCCAAGAGGGGGCTTCACCCCTCCACTTT
16	TRBV7-2	TRBJ1-5	TRBD1	CASSSSGTGGGQPQHF	TGTGCCAGCAGCTCATCCGGGACAGGGGGCGGGCAGCCCCAGCATTTT
16	TRBV5-1	TRBJ1-2	NA	CASSPLGGNRGYGYTF	TGCGCCAGCAGCCCGTTGGGGGGGAATAGAGGCTATGGCTACACCTTC
16	TRBV4-1	TRBJ2-4	NA	CASSQERGGTKNIQYF	TGCGCCAGCAGCCAAGAGCGGGGTGGGACCAAAAACATTCAGTACTTC
11	TRBV7-9	TRBJ2-1	NA	CASSVYNEQFF	TGTGCCAGCAGCGTCTACAATGAGCAGTTCTTC
14	TRBV30	TRBJ1-2	NA	CAWSVLVGGYGYTF	TGTGCCTGGAGTGTACTGGTCGGAGGCTATGGCTACACCTTC
16	TRBV2	TRBJ2-5	NA	CASFPNPGGLRETQYF	TGTGCCAGCTTTCCAAATCCCGGGGGGCTGAGGGAGACCCAGTACTTC
15	TRBV5-8	TRBJ2-5	TRBD1	CASSLTGTVLETQYF	TGTGCCAGCAGTCTTACCGGGACAGTATTAGAGACCCAGTACTTC
16	TRBV6-1	TRBJ2-7	NA	CASSEAVNGHQYEQYF	TGTGCCAGCAGTGAAGCGGTCAACGGACACCAATACGAGCAGTACTTC
13	TRBV27	TRBJ1-5	NA	CASSLGLSQPQHF	TGTGCCAGCAGTTTAGGGCTTAGTCAGCCCCAGCATTTT
18	TRBV27	TRBJ2-1	NA	CASSLFFNQRAWNNEQFF	TGTGCCAGCAGTTTATTTTTCAATCAGCGGGCGTGGAACAATGAGCAGTTCTTC
14	TRBV14	TRBJ1-1	NA	CASSQVTANTEAFF	TGTGCCAGCAGCCAGGTGACAGCGAACACTGAAGCTTTCTTT
16	TRBV4-3	TRBJ1-2	NA	CASSQDKAGSGYGYTF	TGCGCCAGCAGCCAAGACAAGGCAGGGTCTGGATATGGCTACACCTTC
18	TRBV4-2	TRBJ2-5	TRBD2	CASSQDGGLAGTWETQYF	TGTGCCAGCAGCCAAGATGGAGGACTAGCGGGGACCTGGGAGACCCAGTACTTC
13	TRBV7-8	TRBJ1-1	NA	CASSSGGNTEAFF	TGTGCCAGCAGCTCCGGGGGGAACACTGAAGCTTTCTTT
14	TRBV24-1	TRBJ2-1	NA	CATRDTGSYNEQFF	TGTGCCACCAGGGACACCGGCTCCTACAATGAGCAGTTCTTC
17	TRBV4-1	TRBJ2-1	NA	CASSSLQWGSWDNEQFF	TGCGCCAGCAGCTCCCTGCAGTGGGGGTCTTGGGACAATGAGCAGTTCTTC
16	TRBV7-9	TRBJ2-7	TRBD1	CASSPWSGQGAYEQYF	TGTGCCAGCAGCCCTTGGTCCGGACAGGGTGCCTACGAGCAGTACTTC